A single sample is the source of the 3 T cell receptor beta chains below, sequenced in a study of human T cells and chemical hapten exposure (dated by TCRdb to the early 2020s). The library was generated by RACE. The sequencer was a NextSeq 500. TCRdb passed the public sequencing reads through fastp at Q25 and MiXCR, retaining productive beta sequences. Rows with a matching CDR3 protein are joined into one entry that keeps the most common DNA and genes. This sample holds 35,000 to 45,000 distinct CDR3 sequences; approximately 13% were observed only once. The ten largest clones add up to approximately 6% of the sample. What this sample's time point label stands for: pre-sensitization, week 0. Per the publication, the treatment or condition label means: therapeutic diphenylcyclopropenone sensitization with weekly scalp DPC. Here the sequenced sample was whole blood, taken in connection with sensitization to the hapten diphenylcyclopropenone (DPC). The receptors shown here come from a woman younger than 45 with alopecia areata. Some clones in this sample may be carry-over from other donors' samples.

V usage is TRBV28 and J usage is TRBJ2-3; TRBD2 matches at 10 bases. V dropped 2 bases and J dropped 2; count of bases not matched to a gene: 7. Looked up from germline, CDR1 is MDHEN and CDR2 is SYDVKM. This CDR3 spans 17 amino acids. CDR3 region: CASSLSGRAGNTDTQYF. DNA for the CDR3: TGTGCCAGCAGTTTAAGCGGGAGGGCCGGGAACACAGATACGCAGTATTTT.

This clonotype was detected ten times or more. The CDR3 sequence is CASSLASFDTQYF. The DNA of the CDR3 is TGTGCCAGCAGCTTAGCTAGCTTCGATACGCAGTATTTT. This rearrangement joins TRBV7-2 to TRBJ2-3, with no clear D. The CDR3 covers 13 residues. In germline, CDR1 is SGHTA, CDR2 FQGNSA. V was cut by 0 bases and J by 6 bases, with 7 bases left in between.

In regard to this clonotype: Being one base from a much bigger clone, this may be a read error. The CDR3 nucleotides read TGTGCCAGCAACCCTCCACGCTACAATGAGCAGTTCTTC. Its translation is CASNPPRYNEQFF. The rearrangement uses TRBV9 and TRBJ2-1; no clear D gene. CDR1 SGDLS and CDR2 YYNGEE come from the germline V gene. The CDR3 is 13 residues long. Trimming cost V 6 bases and J 3 bases, with 10 bases left between them.